Below are 18 T cell receptor beta chains sequenced from a single sample in a study of T cells in Graves' hyperthyroidism and ophthalmopathy. Template material for amplifying TCR beta CDR3 regions consisted of RNA transcripts. The HTBI primer set served for first-round RT-PCR of the TCR CDR3. Via MiXCR, TCRdb re-called the multiplex PCR reads, giving one row per CDR3 protein. Counted here are fewer than 700,000 distinct CDR3 sequences, approximately 17% occurring once; the ten biggest clones make up approximately 16%. Specimen: blood. The receptors were gathered from a woman younger than 35 with Graves' ophthalmopathy.

The rearrangement links TRBV4-1 to TRBJ1-1, with 9 bases identical to TRBD1. CDR1 is MGHRA, CDR2 YSYEKL, per germline. This CDR3 comprises 13 residues. V lost 2 bases, J lost 8 bases, and 3 bases stayed unmatched. The CDR3 coding sequence is TGCGCCAGCAGCCAATCCGGGACAGGGGAAGCTTTCTTT. This translates into CASSQSGTGEAFF.

This clonotype has just a few counts. The chain recombines TRBV5-1 with TRBJ2-2; D is perhaps TRBD1 or TRBD2 (5 bases each). V lost 3 bases, J lost 0 bases, and 15 bases lay in between. The CDR3 is made up of 17 amino acids. Germline V gene data show CDR1 as SGHRS and CDR2 as YFSETQ. CDR3 DNA: TGCGCCAGCAGCTCGTCAGGGACGCTGGCGAACACCGGGGAGCTGTTTTTT. As protein: CASSSSGTLANTGELFF. The full variable domain, rest sourced from reference TRBV5-1 and TRBJ2-2, is KAGVTQTPRYLIKTRGQQVTLSCSPISGHRSVSWYQQTPGQGLQFLFEYFSETQRNKGNFPGRFSGRQFSNSRSEMNVSTLELGDSALYLCASSSSGTLANTGELFFGEGSRLTVL.

This clonotype was seen ten or more times. The rearrangement joins TRBV3-1 to TRBJ1-1; no clear D. Trimming shortened V by 4 bases and J by 0 bases, and 15 bases separated the two germline ends. This CDR3 has 16 residues. Germline V CDR1 and CDR2: LGHDT, YNNKEL (reference sequence). The CDR3 sequence: CASSPSDAIMNTEAFF. As DNA, the CDR3 is TGTGCCAGCAGCCCGAGTGACGCGATAATGAACACTGAAGCTTTCTTT.

This clonotype was observed at least ten times. The chain carries TRBV10-1 and TRBJ1-1; D remains ambiguous. V was cut by 6 bases and J by 4 bases, with 6 bases left in between. Germline CDR1 reads WNHNN; CDR2 reads SYGVQD (reference sequence). CDR3 length: 11 residues. CDR3 in DNA: TGCGCCAGCAGGAGGCCCACTGAAGCTTTCTTT. Protein sequence: CASRRPTEAFF.

The chain combines TRBV7-9 with TRBJ1-2; no clear D. V was pared by 1 base and J by 7 bases, with 10 bases between. Germline loops: CDR1 SEHNR, CDR2 FQNEAQ (reference sequence). CDR3 size: 13 residues. The CDR3 DNA is TGTGCCAGCAGCTTAGGGGCCGGTGCTGGCTACACCTTC. It encodes CASSLGAGAGYTF.

The rearrangement uses TRBV29-1 and TRBJ2-1; 8 nucleotides agree with TRBD2. The CDR3 length is 15 residues. V dropped 1 base and J dropped 7; count of bases not matched to a gene: 9. CDR1 is SQVTM and CDR2 is ANQGSEA in the germline V gene. In DNA, the CDR3 is TGCAGCGTTGAAGGTCCAGCGGGGGTCCGTAATGAGCAGTTCTTC. Its translation: CSVEGPAGVRNEQFF.

The genes are TRBV20-1 and TRBJ1-2, with D unclear. Per germline, CDR1 DFQATT and CDR2 SNEGSKA (reference sequence). V was clipped by 2 bases and J by 4 bases, with 11 bases between them. The CDR3 has 13 amino acids. The CDR3 loop reads CSARHLPRYGYTF. As DNA, the CDR3 is TGCAGTGCTAGACACCTCCCGCGCTATGGCTACACCTTC.

The rearrangement links TRBV24-1 to TRBJ1-1, with TRBD1 matching 7 bases. With 3 bases clipped from V and 5 bases from J, the junction kept 11 bases outside the gene matches. In germline, CDR1 is KGHDR, CDR2 SFDVKD. The CDR3 sequence is 16 residues long. As DNA, the CDR3 is TGTGCCACCAGTGATACTGGGGAAGGGGGCTGGACTGAAGCTTTCTTT. Amino acids: CATSDTGEGGWTEAFF.

Of note for this clonotype: This sequence may be a read error, since a much larger clone differs from it by one base. J is TRBJ2-1 and V is TRBV20-1; a possible D gene is TRBD2 (5 bases). Trimming stripped 0 bases from V and 5 bases from J, with 14 bases between. This CDR3 contains 15 residues. Germline CDR1 is DFQATT and CDR2 is SNEGSKA (reference sequence). As DNA, the CDR3 is TGCAGTGCTAGAGATATGGCGGGTCGCCACAATGAGCAGTTCTTC. Protein product: CSARDMAGRHNEQFF.

This clonotype showed up many times. This rearrangement joins TRBV3-1 to TRBJ1-1; no reliable D call. The germline V gene has CDR1 LGHDT and CDR2 YNNKEL (reference sequence). The length of the CDR3 is 15 residues. Trimming cost V 0 bases and J 3 bases, with 11 bases left between them. CDR3 sequence (DNA): TGTGCCAGCAGCCAAGATGCAGGAACTTACACTGAAGCTTTCTTT. Translation gives CASSQDAGTYTEAFF.

In its sample, this clonotype was seen many times. The J gene is TRBJ2-3, the V gene TRBV7-9; no definite D call. The CDR3 totals 13 residues. Between the trimmed V and J ends, which lost 5 bases and 4 bases, there was a span of 10 bases. Looked up from germline, CDR1 is SEHNR and CDR2 is FQNEAQ (reference sequence). The CDR3 coding sequence is TGTGCCAGCAGCCCTACGGCTGCAGATACGCAGTATTTT. As protein: CASSPTAADTQYF.

This clonotype was recorded many times. This chain links TRBV24-1 with TRBJ2-2; D call uncertain. Germline CDR1 and CDR2: KGHDR and SFDVKD. CDR3 length equals 13 residues. V was pared by 4 bases and J by 0 bases, with 2 bases between. CDR3 DNA sequence: TGTGCCACCAGTGAGCCGAACACCGGGGAGCTGTTTTTT. Protein sequence: CATSEPNTGELFF.

To note about this clonotype: The junction differs from germline at one of its ends, possibly a read error. The rearrangement links TRBV5-1 to TRBJ1-4; D gene ambiguous. Germline CDR1 is SGHRS and CDR2 is YFSETQ. The CDR3 covers 19 residues. The CDR3 DNA is TGCGCCAGCAGCTTGACCGGATTGAGGACGAGGGCAACTAATGAAATACTGTTTTTT. It translates to CASSLTGLRTRATNEILFF.

This clonotype appeared many times. The rearrangement uses TRBV7-8 and TRBJ1-4; D remains unclear. The germline CDR1 and CDR2 sequences are SGHVS and FQNEAQ. There are 12 residues in the CDR3. V was cut by 2 bases and J by 8 bases, with 6 bases left in between. The CDR3 is CASSLWEEKLFF. The CDR3 DNA reads as TGTGCCAGCAGCTTATGGGAGGAAAAACTGTTTTTT.

The chain links TRBV11-2 to TRBJ2-1, with D possibly TRBD2 on 5 matching bases. Trimming shortened V by 1 base and J by 10 bases, and 8 bases separated the two germline ends. CDR1 SGHAT and CDR2 FQNNGV come from the germline V gene. This CDR3 comprises 12 residues. As DNA, the CDR3 is TGTGCCAGCAGCTTAGGCAGGAGGGAGCAGTTCTTC. Encoded protein: CASSLGRREQFF.

V gene TRBV5-1 combines with J gene TRBJ2-5, with TRBD2 identical over 8 bases. Germline V CDR1 and CDR2: SGHRS, YFSETQ. This CDR3 region has 14 residues. The V and J ends lost 5 bases and 2 bases, in that order; junction bases with no gene match: 5. The DNA for the CDR3 is TGCGCCAGCAGAGAACGGGGGGGTCAAGAGACCCAGTACTTC. It encodes CASRERGGQETQYF.

There are a few counts of this clonotype. The chain employs TRBV19 and TRBJ1-5, with 8 bases aligning to TRBD1. The CDR3 sequence is 18 residues long. V dropped 5 bases and J dropped 5; count of bases not matched to a gene: 17. Germline V lookup: CDR1 LNHDA, CDR2 SQIVND (reference sequence). This chain's CDR3 is CASSQRLETGGVDQPQHF. The CDR3 DNA follows: TGTGCCAGTAGTCAAAGACTGGAAACAGGGGGGGTGGATCAGCCCCAGCATTTT.

This clonotype was seen at least ten times. V gene TRBV28 combines with J gene TRBJ1-2; 8 bases map to TRBD1. V shed 5 bases, J shed 4 bases, and the junction held 6 bases outside the gene matches. Germline-derived CDR1 and CDR2 are MDHEN and SYDVKM. The CDR3 has 14 residues. CDR3 DNA sequence: TGTGCCAGCAGTCCCCCGGACAGGGCCTATGGCTACACCTTC. Translated, it gives CASSPPDRAYGYTF.